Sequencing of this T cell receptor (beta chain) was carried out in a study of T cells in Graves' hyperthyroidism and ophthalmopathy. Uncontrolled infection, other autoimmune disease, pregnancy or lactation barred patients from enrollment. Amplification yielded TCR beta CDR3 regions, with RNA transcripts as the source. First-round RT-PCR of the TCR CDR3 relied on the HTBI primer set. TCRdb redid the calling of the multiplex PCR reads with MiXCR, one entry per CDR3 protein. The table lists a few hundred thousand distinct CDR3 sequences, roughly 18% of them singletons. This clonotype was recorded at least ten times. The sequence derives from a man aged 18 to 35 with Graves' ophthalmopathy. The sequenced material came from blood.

The CDR3 coding sequence is TGTGCCATTACTAAGAGGGCGGGGGATGATGGCTACACCTTC. The encoded protein is CAITKRAGDDGYTF. The genes are TRBV10-3 and TRBJ1-2, with a weak D call TRBD1 (5 bases). Germline V lookup: CDR1 ENHRY, CDR2 SYGVKD. V gave up 9 bases and J gave up 6 bases, with 20 bases separating them. The CDR3 covers 14 residues.